In this sample, the clone carrying this TCR beta chain turned up once. The data stem from a study of blood T cell repertoires in COVID-19. Study context: COVID-19 samples from acute and convalescent phases originated in the United States, Italy and Spain. The analysed material was cDNA or gDNA that came from T cells, B-cell-depleted T cells, or PBMCs.

Looked up from germline, CDR1 is MNHEY and CDR2 is SMNVEV (reference sequence). The CDR3 consists of 15 residues. V was clipped by 5 bases and J by 0 bases, with 14 bases between them. Here immunoSEQ multiplex PCR was the method, and the copy in TCRdb shows in-frame clones only, minus some. Of 90,000 or so clones in the sample, about 87% are singletons; the top ten hold about a sixth. This receptor was obtained from a human donor in a cohort sampled during active COVID-19. Sequencing was performed on peripheral blood. The chain recombines TRBV27 with TRBJ2-7; the D gene is possibly TRBD1 (5 bases). CDR3 nucleotide sequence: TGTGCCAGCAGTCCCAGGGCCTTAAGCTCCTACGAGCAGTACTTC. Amino acid sequence: CASSPRALSSYEQYF.